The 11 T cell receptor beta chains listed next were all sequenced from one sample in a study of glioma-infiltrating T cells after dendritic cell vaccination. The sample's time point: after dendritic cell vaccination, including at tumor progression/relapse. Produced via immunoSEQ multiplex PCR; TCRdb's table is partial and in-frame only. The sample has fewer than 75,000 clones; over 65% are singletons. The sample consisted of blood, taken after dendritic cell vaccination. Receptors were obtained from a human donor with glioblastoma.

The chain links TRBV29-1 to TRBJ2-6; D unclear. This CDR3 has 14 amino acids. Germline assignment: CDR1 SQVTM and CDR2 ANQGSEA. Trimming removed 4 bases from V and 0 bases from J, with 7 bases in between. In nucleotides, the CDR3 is TGCAGCGTTGGTTCGAGCTCTGGGGCCAACGTCCTGACTTTC. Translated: CSVGSSSGANVLTF. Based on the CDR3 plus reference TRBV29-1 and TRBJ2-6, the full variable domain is SAVISQKPSRDICQRGTSLTIQCQVDSQVTMMFWYRQQPGQSLTLIATANQGSEATYESGFVIDKFPISRPNLTFSTLTVSNMSPEDSSIYLCSVGSSSGANVLTFGAGSRLTVL.

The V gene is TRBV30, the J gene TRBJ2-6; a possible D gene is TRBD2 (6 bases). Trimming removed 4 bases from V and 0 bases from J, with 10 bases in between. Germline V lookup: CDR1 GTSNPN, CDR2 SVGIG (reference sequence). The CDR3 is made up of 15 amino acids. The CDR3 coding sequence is TGTGCCTGGAACGGGGGAAGCTCTGGGGCCAACGTCCTGACTTTC. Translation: CAWNGGSSGANVLTF.

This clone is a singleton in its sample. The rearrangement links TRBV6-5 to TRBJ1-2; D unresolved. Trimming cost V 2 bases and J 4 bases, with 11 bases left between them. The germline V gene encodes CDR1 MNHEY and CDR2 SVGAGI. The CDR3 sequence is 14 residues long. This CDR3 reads CASSYTVASYGYTF. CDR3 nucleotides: TGTGCCAGCAGTTACACCGTGGCCAGCTATGGCTACACCTTC.

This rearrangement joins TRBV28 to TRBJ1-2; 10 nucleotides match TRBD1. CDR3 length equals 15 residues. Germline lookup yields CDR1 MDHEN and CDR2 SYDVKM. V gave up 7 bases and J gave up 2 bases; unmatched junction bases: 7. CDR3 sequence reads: CASTMLDRGNYGYTF. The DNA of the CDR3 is TGTGCCAGCACCATGCTGGACAGGGGGAACTATGGCTACACCTTC.

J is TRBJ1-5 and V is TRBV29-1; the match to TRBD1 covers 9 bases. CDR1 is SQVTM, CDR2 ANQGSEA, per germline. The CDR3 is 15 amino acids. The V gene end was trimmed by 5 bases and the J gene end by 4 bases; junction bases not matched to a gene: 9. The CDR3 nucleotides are TGCAGCGTTTCGGAGACAGGGGGACAAAATCAGCCCCAGCATTTT. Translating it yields CSVSETGGQNQPQHF.

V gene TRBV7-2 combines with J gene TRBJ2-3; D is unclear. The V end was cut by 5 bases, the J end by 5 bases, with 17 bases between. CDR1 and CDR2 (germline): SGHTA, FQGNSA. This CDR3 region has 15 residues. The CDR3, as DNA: TGTGCCAGCAGCCCGCGGAGCAGCAAAGGAGATACGCAGTATTTT. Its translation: CASSPRSSKGDTQYF.

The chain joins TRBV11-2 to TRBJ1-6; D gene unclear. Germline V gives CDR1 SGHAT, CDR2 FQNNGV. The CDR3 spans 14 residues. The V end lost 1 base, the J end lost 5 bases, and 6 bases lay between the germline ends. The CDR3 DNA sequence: TGTGCCAGCAGCTTAGCGGGTGATAATTCACCCCTCCACTTT. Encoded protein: CASSLAGDNSPLHF.

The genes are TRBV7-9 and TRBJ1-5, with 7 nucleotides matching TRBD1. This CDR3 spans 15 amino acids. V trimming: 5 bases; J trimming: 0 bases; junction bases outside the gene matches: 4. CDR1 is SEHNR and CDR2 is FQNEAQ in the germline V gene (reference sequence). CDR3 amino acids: CASSPQGDSNQPQHF. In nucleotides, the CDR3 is TGTGCCAGCAGCCCCCAGGGGGATAGCAATCAGCCCCAGCATTTT. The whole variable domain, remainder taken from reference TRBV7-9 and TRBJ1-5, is DTGVSQNPRHKITKRGQNVTFRCDPISEHNRLYWYRQTLGQGPEFLTYFQNEAQLEKSRLLSDRFSAERPKGSFSTLEIQRTEQGDSAMYLCASSPQGDSNQPQHFGDGTRLSIL.

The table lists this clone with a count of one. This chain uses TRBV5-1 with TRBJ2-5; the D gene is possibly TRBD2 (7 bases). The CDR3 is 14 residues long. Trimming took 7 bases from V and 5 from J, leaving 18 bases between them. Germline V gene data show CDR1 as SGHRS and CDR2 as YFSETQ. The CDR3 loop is CASSGGGQVETQYF. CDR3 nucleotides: TGCGCCAGCTCTGGGGGGGGGCAGGTGGAGACCCAGTACTTC.

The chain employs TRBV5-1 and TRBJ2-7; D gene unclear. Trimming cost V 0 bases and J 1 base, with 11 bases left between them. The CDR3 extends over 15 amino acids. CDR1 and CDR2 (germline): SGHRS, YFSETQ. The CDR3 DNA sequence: TGCGCCAGCAGCTTGGAGGCAGGTAGATCCTACGAGCAGTACTTC. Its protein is CASSLEAGRSYEQYF. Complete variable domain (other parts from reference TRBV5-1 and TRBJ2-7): KAGVTQTPRYLIKTRGQQVTLSCSPISGHRSVSWYQQTPGQGLQFLFEYFSETQRNKGNFPGRFSGRQFSNSRSEMNVSTLELGDSALYLCASSLEAGRSYEQYFGPGTRLTVT.

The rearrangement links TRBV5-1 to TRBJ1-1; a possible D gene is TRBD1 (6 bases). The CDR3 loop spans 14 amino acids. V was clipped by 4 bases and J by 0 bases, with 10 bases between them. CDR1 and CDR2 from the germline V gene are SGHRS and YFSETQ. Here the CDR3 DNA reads TGCGCCAGCAGCCCAGGGGATATGAACACTGAAGCTTTCTTT. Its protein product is CASSPGDMNTEAFF.